The subject of this entry is one T cell receptor (beta chain). Its antigen remains unknown. The record originates from a study of CD4 T cells in relation to SARS-CoV-2 and coronaviruses. Naive and memory CD4+ T cells came from enriched cryopreserved PBMCs. For less than eleven days, around 91,000 sorted CD4+ cells grew with T cell-depleted PBMCs and CEF. Data came from immunoSEQ multiplex PCR; TCRdb stores just in-frame clones and leaves some out. The top ten clones hold less than 3% of a sample with 30,000 to 45,000 clones, 77% of them seen once. Study conclusions and caveats: Compared with monoreactive clones, crossreactive clones showed significantly weaker SARS-CoV-2 expansion. This crossreactivity analysis covered spike protein alone, no other viral proteins.

CDR1 and CDR2 from the germline V gene are SGHTA and FQGNSA. CDR3 length: 17 residues. V lost 3 bases, J lost 2 bases, and 18 bases lay in between. The rearrangement joins TRBV7-2 to TRBJ2-3; tentatively, D is TRBD2 (6 bases). This TCR was recovered from an adult with COVID-19. The material sequenced was memory CD4+ T cells from PBMCs, cultured in vitro. The CDR3 is CASSFRGAGPITDTQYF. The CDR3 bases are TGTGCCAGCAGCTTCAGAGGAGCGGGCCCTATCACAGATACGCAGTATTTT.